This T cell receptor (beta chain) was found in a study of beta chain features in type 1 diabetes. The study reverse transcribed the entire isolated RNA, so it sequenced expressed TCRB transcripts. Here immunoSEQ multiplex PCR was the method, and the copy in TCRdb shows in-frame clones only, minus some. The sample includes some 640,000 clones, about 14% of them seen just once. V was shortened by 0 bases and J by 7 bases, with 12 bases between the two germline ends. CDR1 SGHTA and CDR2 FQGNSA come from the germline V gene. The CDR3 has 14 amino acids. Notes on the study in general: Short templates might get an advantage during PCR, and this would be equal in patients and controls. Shorter TCRB CDR3s, moderately but significantly so, were found in Type 1 diabetes patients in all four CD4+ subsets.

Remarks on this clone: As yet, its antigen is unknown.

Via CD45RO/CCR7/CD25/CD127/CD95/CD27, cells of the CD4+ naive, central memory, regulatory and stem cell-like memory subsets were sorted. The V and J genes are TRBV7-2 and TRBJ1-1, with D unresolved. The TCR was taken from a young man with type 1 diabetes. Sample: naive CD4+ T cells from blood. The CDR3 reads CASSLAEGSGEAFF. The CDR3, as DNA: TGTGCCAGCAGCTTAGCAGAGGGTTCCGGTGAAGCTTTCTTT.